The 6 T cell receptor beta chains given below trace back to one sample, sequenced in a study of blood T cell repertoires in COVID-19. Some clones are missing from TCRdb's copy, which holds only in-frame ones; the method was immunoSEQ multiplex PCR. The data hold roughly 72,000 clones, with 82% observed a single time. Material for sequencing was peripheral blood. Every receptor here comes from a woman older than 75 with acute or convalescent COVID-19.

The sample holds one count of this clone. The chain combines TRBV10-3 with TRBJ2-7; TRBD1 matches 10 bases. Germline V lookup: CDR1 ENHRY, CDR2 SYGVKD. With V trimmed by 6 bases and J by 2 bases, 4 bases remained unmatched. The CDR3 covers 14 residues. The CDR3 DNA reads as TGTGCCATCAGCCGGACAGGGGGAACCTACGAGCAGTACTTC. Its translation is CAISRTGGTYEQYF.

The rearrangement uses TRBV2 and TRBJ1-4; 7 bases map to TRBD1. The CDR3 is 16 residues long. Losses at the gene ends were 4 bases for V and 4 bases for J; bases not matched to a gene: 9. From germline, CDR1 is SNHLY and CDR2 FYNNEI. CDR3 DNA: TGTGCCAGCAGTGTGGGCAGGGGGTATGGTAATGAAAAACTGTTTTTT. This gives the protein CASSVGRGYGNEKLFF. The full variable domain, rest sourced from reference TRBV2 and TRBJ1-4, is EPEVTQTPSHQVTQMGQEVILRCVPISNHLYFYWYRQILGQKVEFLVSFYNNEISEKSEIFDDQFSVERPDGSNFTLKIRSTKLEDSAMYFCASSVGRGYGNEKLFFGSGTQLSVL.

This clone was counted once. This chain joins TRBV28 and TRBJ2-3; possible D gene TRBD1, 6 bases. Germline loops: CDR1 MDHEN, CDR2 SYDVKM. V gave up 5 bases and J gave up 2 bases, with 14 bases separating them. CDR3 length equals 15 residues. The CDR3 region has the DNA TGTGCCAGCAGTCCACGGGACACAGCCACAGATACGCAGTATTTT. This encodes CASSPRDTATDTQYF.

V and J are TRBV4-2 and TRBJ2-2, with D possibly being TRBD2 (6 bases). The CDR3 contains 16 residues. Trimming pared 0 bases from V and 0 bases from J, leaving 8 bases between. Germline V gives CDR1 LGHNA, CDR2 YNFKEQ. DNA for the CDR3: TGTGCCAGCAGCCAAGAGGGGGGAGCGAACACCGGGGAGCTGTTTTTT. As protein: CASSQEGGANTGELFF.

This chain connects TRBV5-1 to TRBJ1-2; D perhaps matches TRBD1 (5 bases). This CDR3 comprises 15 residues. The V gene's germline CDR1 is SGHRS and CDR2 YFSETQ. V lost 4 bases, J lost 4 bases, and 17 bases lay in between. The CDR3 is CASSPFWGPIYGYTF. The CDR3 DNA is TGCGCCAGCAGCCCATTCTGGGGCCCGATCTATGGCTACACCTTC.

The V gene is TRBV7-9, the J gene TRBJ2-3, with D perhaps TRBD1 (5 bases). This CDR3 contains 14 residues. Germline CDR1 and CDR2: SEHNR and FQNEAQ (reference sequence). Between the trimmed V and J ends, which lost 1 base and 8 bases, there was a span of 13 bases. The CDR3 sequence is CASSLGATQGTQYF. CDR3 DNA sequence: TGTGCCAGCAGCTTAGGGGCAACCCAGGGTACGCAGTATTTT.